The 15 T cell receptor beta chains reported below all come from one sample, sequenced in a study of blood T cell repertoires in COVID-19. Data came from immunoSEQ multiplex PCR; TCRdb stores just in-frame clones and leaves some out. The sample consists of 60,000 to 65,000 clones, over 60% of them appearing once. The sample was peripheral blood. The receptors here all came from a woman in her 70s with COVID-19, enrolled during active disease.

The V call is TRBV19, the J call TRBJ1-2; tentatively, D is TRBD1 (5 bases). Germline CDR1 and CDR2: LNHDA and SQIVND (reference sequence). The CDR3 extends over 15 amino acids. V was cut by 3 bases and J by 7 bases, with 18 bases left in between. In DNA, the CDR3 is TGTGCCAGTAGTATTCAAAAGGAGGGACCGACTGGCTACACCTTC. Residues: CASSIQKEGPTGYTF.

This clone has only a few counts. The chain employs TRBV11-3 and TRBJ2-5; 9 nucleotides agree with TRBD2. The CDR3 is 15 amino acids. CDR1 SGHNT and CDR2 YENEEA come from the germline V gene. V lost 2 bases to trimming and J lost 2 bases; unmatched junction nucleotides: 3. The CDR3: CASSLLAGRQETQYF. In DNA form, the CDR3 reads TGTGCCAGCAGCTTACTAGCGGGAAGACAAGAGACCCAGTACTTC.

This clone was observed a single time. The rearrangement joins TRBV5-1 to TRBJ2-3; D perhaps matches TRBD1 (5 bases). Trimming took off 0 bases at V and 5 bases at J, with 13 bases between the two ends. This CDR3 has 15 amino acids. The germline gives CDR1 SGHRS, CDR2 YFSETQ. The CDR3 DNA reads as TGCGCCAGCAGCTTGGGTGGGGCCCAGGGAGATACGCAGTATTTT. Amino acids: CASSLGGAQGDTQYF.

The chain joins TRBV7-3 to TRBJ2-5, with D perhaps matching TRBD1 (6 bases). Germline V lookup: CDR1 SGHTA, CDR2 FQGTGA. Between the trimmed V and J ends, which lost 5 bases and 5 bases, there was a span of 18 bases. The CDR3 totals 15 residues. The CDR3 DNA reads TGTGCCAGCAGCCCACAGGGCTCCCTTGGGGAGACCCAGTACTTC. Amino acid sequence: CASSPQGSLGETQYF.

The chain carries TRBV6-5 and TRBJ2-3; D is perhaps TRBD2 (5 bases). This CDR3 spans 14 amino acids. V shed 8 bases and J shed 4 bases, with 16 bases lying between them. CDR1 and CDR2 (germline): MNHEY, SVGAGI. In DNA form, the CDR3 reads TGTGCCAGCTCCCTAACGGGGATTGCAGATACGCAGTATTTT. Amino acids: CASSLTGIADTQYF.

This clone was detected only a few times. This chain connects TRBV5-4 to TRBJ2-5, with TRBD1 as a possible D gene (6 bases). V shed 0 bases and J shed 7 bases, with 13 bases lying between them. The length of the CDR3 is 14 residues. The germline V gene encodes CDR1 SGHNT and CDR2 YYREEE (reference sequence). The CDR3 sequence is CASSLEGGHGTQYF. The CDR3 DNA reads as TGTGCCAGCAGCTTGGAAGGGGGACATGGGACCCAGTACTTC.

The V gene is TRBV12-2, the J gene TRBJ2-3; the D call of TRBD2 is as the table states it, not checked on the DNA. TRBV12-2 is recorded as a pseudogene. CDR3 size: 15 residues. CDR3 sequence (DNA): TGTGCAAGTCGCTTATTACTAGCTAACACAGATACGCAGTATTTT. This encodes CASRLLLANTDTQYF.

V and J are TRBV12-3 or TRBV12-4 and TRBJ2-5; weak D call: TRBD1 (5 bases). The CDR3 has 12 amino acids. The V end lost 6 bases, the J end lost 2 bases, and 7 bases lay between the germline ends. In nucleotides, the CDR3 is TGTGCCAGCAGAGACAGACAAGAGACCCAGTACTTC. As protein: CASRDRQETQYF.

This clone was observed a single time. The chain is built from TRBV18 and TRBJ2-3; a possible D gene is TRBD1 (6 bases). The CDR3 runs to 14 residues. Germline V gene lookup returns CDR1 KGHSH and CDR2 LQKENI. V was cut by 5 bases and J by 0 bases, with 9 bases left in between. The CDR3 is CASSRDRSTDTQYF. CDR3 coding DNA: TGTGCCAGCTCAAGAGACAGGAGCACAGATACGCAGTATTTT.

The chain recombines TRBV4-1 with TRBJ2-1; TRBD2 matches at 13 bases. In germline, CDR1 is MGHRA, CDR2 YSYEKL. V lost 4 bases, J lost 8 bases, and 11 bases stayed unmatched. This CDR3 region has 17 residues. The CDR3 loop is CASSPQLAGGVRYEQFF. CDR3 DNA: TGCGCCAGCAGCCCTCAACTAGCGGGGGGGGTAAGATATGAGCAGTTCTTC.

The chain has TRBV2 and TRBJ1-2; 9 bases are a match to TRBD1. CDR1 and CDR2 from the germline V gene are SNHLY and FYNNEI. V shed 5 bases and J 8 bases; nucleotides not matched to a gene: 9. The length of the CDR3 is 14 residues. The CDR3 protein is CASSWDRASRGYTF. The DNA of the CDR3 is TGTGCCAGCAGTTGGGACAGGGCCTCTCGGGGCTACACCTTC.

This sequence joins TRBV18 and TRBJ1-4; 8 bases line up with TRBD1. CDR1 is KGHSH and CDR2 is LQKENI in the germline V gene. The V gene end was trimmed by 5 bases and the J gene end by 7 bases; junction bases not matched to a gene: 6. The CDR3 runs 14 residues. The CDR3 coding sequence is TGTGCCAGCTCAGAGGACAGGGCTGGTGAAAAACTGTTTTTT. The encoded protein is CASSEDRAGEKLFF.

The V gene is TRBV2, the J gene TRBJ2-1, with 7 bases that match TRBD1. V shed 7 bases and J 5 bases; nucleotides not matched to a gene: 5. In germline, CDR1 is SNHLY, CDR2 FYNNEI. This CDR3 spans 13 amino acids. The CDR3 sequence: CASKRDRNNEQFF. The CDR3 nucleotides read TGTGCCAGCAAACGGGACAGAAACAATGAGCAGTTCTTC.

The chain joins TRBV5-1 to TRBJ1-6; D perhaps matches TRBD1 (5 bases). Germline loops: CDR1 SGHRS, CDR2 YFSETQ. V was pared by 4 bases and J by 12 bases, with 17 bases between. CDR3 length: 14 residues. In DNA, the CDR3 is TGCGCCAGCAGCCTTGAAACAGGCCCTCAACCCCTCCACTTT. Translating gives CASSLETGPQPLHF. Full variable domain (remainder filled in from reference TRBV5-1 and TRBJ1-6): KAGVTQTPRYLIKTRGQQVTLSCSPISGHRSVSWYQQTPGQGLQFLFEYFSETQRNKGNFPGRFSGRQFSNSRSEMNVSTLELGDSALYLCASSLETGPQPLHFGNGTRLTVT.

This chain connects TRBV7-9 to TRBJ1-1, with D unclear. Germline CDR1 is SEHNR and CDR2 is FQNEAQ (reference sequence). The germline V and J ends were trimmed by 1 base and 0 bases, with 3 bases remaining between them. The CDR3 has 13 amino acids. The DNA of the CDR3 is TGTGCCAGCAGCTTAGACATGAACACTGAAGCTTTCTTT. Its translation: CASSLDMNTEAFF.